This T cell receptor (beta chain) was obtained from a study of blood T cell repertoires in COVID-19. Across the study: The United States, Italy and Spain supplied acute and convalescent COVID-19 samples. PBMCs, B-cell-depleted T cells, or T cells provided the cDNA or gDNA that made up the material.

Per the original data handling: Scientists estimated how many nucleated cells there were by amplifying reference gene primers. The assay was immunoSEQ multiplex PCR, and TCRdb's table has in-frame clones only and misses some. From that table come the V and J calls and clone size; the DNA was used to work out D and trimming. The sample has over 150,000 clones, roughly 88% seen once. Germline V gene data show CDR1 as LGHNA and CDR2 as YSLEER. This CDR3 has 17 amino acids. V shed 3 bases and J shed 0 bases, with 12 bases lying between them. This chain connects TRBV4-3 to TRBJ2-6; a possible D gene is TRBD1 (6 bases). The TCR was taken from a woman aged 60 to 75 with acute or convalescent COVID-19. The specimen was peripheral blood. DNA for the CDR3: TGCGCCAGCAGCCAGACAGGTGCCAGCTCTGGGGCCAACGTCCTGACTTTC. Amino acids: CASSQTGASSGANVLTF.